Each of the 2 T cell receptor beta chains below was sequenced from the same sample in a study of human T cells and chemical hapten exposure. Noted time point: patch test 3, about 24 weeks after DPC sensitization. The treatment was: therapeutic diphenylcyclopropenone sensitization with weekly scalp DPC. Each CDR3 protein is one row after TCRdb ran MiXCR on the RACE reads. Among 50,000 to 70,000 distinct CDR3 sequences listed, 9.5% to 15% were seen once. The sample in question was whole blood, obtained in connection with sensitization to the hapten diphenylcyclopropenone (DPC). These receptor sequences come from a man between 25 and 39 years old with alopecia areata. Some clones in this sample may be carry-over from other donors' samples.

This clonotype was detected many times. The V and J genes are TRBV20-1 and TRBJ1-1; TRBD1 is a possible D gene (5 bases). CDR1 DFQATT and CDR2 SNEGSKA come from the germline V gene (reference sequence). There are 16 residues in the CDR3. Trimming took 0 bases from V and 4 from J, leaving 18 bases between them. The CDR3, as DNA: TGCAGTGCTAGAGATCAGGGTAACAGTTGGACCACTGAAGCTTTCTTT. Translating it yields CSARDQGNSWTTEAFF.

This clonotype was seen only a few times. DNA for the CDR3: TGTGCCAGCAGCGTACAGGACAGCAATGAGCAGTTCTTC. Its protein product is CASSVQDSNEQFF. The V gene is TRBV9, the J gene TRBJ2-1; TRBD1 is a possible D gene (6 bases). The CDR3 has 13 amino acids. Germline CDR1 SGDLS, CDR2 YYNGEE. Trimming shortened V by 1 base and J by 6 bases, and 8 bases separated the two germline ends.